A few counts support the clone carrying this T cell receptor beta chain. The data were obtained in a study of blood T cells in healthy people across ages. Alongside a J-beta primer mix, a sample-barcoded 5' primer served in a second PCR lasting 7 to 11 cycles. TCRdb analysed the 5' RACE reads with MiXCR anew, one entry per CDR3 protein. The repertoire holds about 540,000 distinct CDR3 sequences, less than 25% seen once, with 7.5% to 9% in the top ten. J was trimmed by 5 bases and V by 5 bases; bases with no gene match: 5. The length of the CDR3 is 15 residues. Germline V gene data show CDR1 as LGHDT and CDR2 as YNNKEL (reference sequence). These data were also filed under a second study, of T cells of mothers and their children. That paper adds: The entire RNA extract went into cDNA synthesis at approximately 1.4 ug per 15 ul.

This sequence joins TRBV3-1 and TRBJ2-1; 11 positions agree with TRBD2. Sequences were obtained from blood. This TCR was recovered from a boy younger than 18 in good health. The CDR3 region is CASSGLAGGDNEQFF. CDR3 nucleotides: TGTGCCAGCAGCGGGCTAGCGGGGGGTGACAATGAGCAGTTCTTC.